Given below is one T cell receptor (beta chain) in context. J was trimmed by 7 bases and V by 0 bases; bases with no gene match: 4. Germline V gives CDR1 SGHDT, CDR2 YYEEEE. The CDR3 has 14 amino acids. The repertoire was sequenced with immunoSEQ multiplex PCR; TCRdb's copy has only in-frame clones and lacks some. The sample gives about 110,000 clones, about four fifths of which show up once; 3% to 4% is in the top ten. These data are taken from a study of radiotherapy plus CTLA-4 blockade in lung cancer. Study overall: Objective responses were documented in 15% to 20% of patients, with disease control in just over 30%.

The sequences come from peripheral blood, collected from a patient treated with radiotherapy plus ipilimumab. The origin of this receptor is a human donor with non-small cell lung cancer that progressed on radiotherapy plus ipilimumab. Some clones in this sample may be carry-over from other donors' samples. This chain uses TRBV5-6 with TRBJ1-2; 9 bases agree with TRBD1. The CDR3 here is CASSLEQGATGYTF. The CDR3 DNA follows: TGTGCCAGCAGCTTGGAACAGGGGGCGACTGGCTACACCTTC.